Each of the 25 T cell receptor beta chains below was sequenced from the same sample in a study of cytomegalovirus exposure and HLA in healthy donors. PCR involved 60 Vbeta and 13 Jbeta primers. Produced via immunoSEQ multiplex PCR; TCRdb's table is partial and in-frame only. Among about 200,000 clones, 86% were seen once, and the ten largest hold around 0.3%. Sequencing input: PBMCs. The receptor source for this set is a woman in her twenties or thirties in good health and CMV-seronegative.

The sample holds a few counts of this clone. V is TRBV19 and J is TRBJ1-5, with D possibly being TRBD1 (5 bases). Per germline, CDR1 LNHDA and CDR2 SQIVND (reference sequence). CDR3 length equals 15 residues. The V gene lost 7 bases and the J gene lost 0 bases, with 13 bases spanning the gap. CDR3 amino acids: CASNPTVTSNQPQHF. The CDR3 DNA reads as TGTGCCAGTAACCCGACAGTTACTAGCAATCAGCCCCAGCATTTT.

The CDR3 coding sequence is TGTGCCAGCATTCCTAGACTAGCGGGTACCTACGAGCAGTACTTC. This encodes CASIPRLAGTYEQYF. The V gene is TRBV2, the J gene TRBJ2-5; 10 bases are shared with TRBD2. The better agreement between TRBJ2-7 and the DNA end casts doubt on the J call. From germline, CDR1 is SNHLY and CDR2 FYNNEI. This CDR3 comprises 15 residues.

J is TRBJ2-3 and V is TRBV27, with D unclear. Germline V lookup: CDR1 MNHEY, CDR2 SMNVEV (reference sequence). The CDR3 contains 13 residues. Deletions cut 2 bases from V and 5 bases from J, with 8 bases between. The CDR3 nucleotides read TGTGCCAGCAGTTTACAGGTTAGAGATACGCAGTATTTT. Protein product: CASSLQVRDTQYF.

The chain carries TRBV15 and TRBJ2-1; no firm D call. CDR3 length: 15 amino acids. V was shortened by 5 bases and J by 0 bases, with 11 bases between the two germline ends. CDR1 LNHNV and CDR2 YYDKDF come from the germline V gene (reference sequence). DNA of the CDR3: TGTGCCACCAGCGCCCTGGAGAGCTCCTACAATGAGCAGTTCTTC. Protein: CATSALESSYNEQFF.

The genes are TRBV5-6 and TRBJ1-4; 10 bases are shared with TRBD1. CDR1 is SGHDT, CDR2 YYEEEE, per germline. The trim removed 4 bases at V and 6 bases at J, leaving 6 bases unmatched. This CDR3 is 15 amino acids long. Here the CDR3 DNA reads TGTGCCAGCAGCGGGCCCGGGACAGGGGATGAAAAACTGTTTTTT. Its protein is CASSGPGTGDEKLFF.

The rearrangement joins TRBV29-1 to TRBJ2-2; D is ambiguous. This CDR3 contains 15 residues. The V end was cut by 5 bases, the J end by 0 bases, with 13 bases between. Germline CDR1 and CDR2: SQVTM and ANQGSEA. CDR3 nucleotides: TGCAGCGTTCTCAGCAGAGGCGCGAACACCGGGGAGCTGTTTTTT. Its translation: CSVLSRGANTGELFF.

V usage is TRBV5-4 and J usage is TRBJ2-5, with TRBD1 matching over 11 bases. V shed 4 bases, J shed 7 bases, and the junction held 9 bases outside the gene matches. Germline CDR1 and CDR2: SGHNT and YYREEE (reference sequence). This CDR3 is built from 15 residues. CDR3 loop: CASSAADRGPGTQYF. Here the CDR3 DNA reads TGTGCCAGCAGCGCCGCGGACAGGGGGCCGGGGACCCAGTACTTC. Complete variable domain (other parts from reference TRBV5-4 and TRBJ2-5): ETGVTQSPTHLIKTRGQQVTLRCSSQSGHNTVSWYQQALGQGPQFIFQYYREEENGRGNFPPRFSGLQFPNYSSELNVNALELDDSALYLCASSAADRGPGTQYFGPGTRLLVL.

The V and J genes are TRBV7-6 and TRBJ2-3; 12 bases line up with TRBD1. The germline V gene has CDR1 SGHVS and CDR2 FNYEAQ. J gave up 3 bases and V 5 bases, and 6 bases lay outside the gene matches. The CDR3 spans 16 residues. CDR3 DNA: TGTGCCAGCAGCCCCGGGACAGGGGGCCCGACAGATACGCAGTATTTT. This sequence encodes CASSPGTGGPTDTQYF.

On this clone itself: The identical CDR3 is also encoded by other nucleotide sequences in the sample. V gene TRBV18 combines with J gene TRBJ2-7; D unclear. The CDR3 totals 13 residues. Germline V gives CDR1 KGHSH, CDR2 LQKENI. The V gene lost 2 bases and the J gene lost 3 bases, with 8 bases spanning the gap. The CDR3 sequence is CASSPGGSYEQYF. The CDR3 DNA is TGTGCCAGCTCACCAGGTGGCAGCTACGAGCAGTACTTC.

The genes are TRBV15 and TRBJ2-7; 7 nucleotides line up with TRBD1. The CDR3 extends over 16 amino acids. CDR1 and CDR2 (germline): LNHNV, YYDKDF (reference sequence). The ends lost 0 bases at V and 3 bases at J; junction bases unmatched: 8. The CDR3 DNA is TGTGCCACCAGCAGAGATCTGGCGACAGGGAGCTACGAGCAGTACTTC. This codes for CATSRDLATGSYEQYF.

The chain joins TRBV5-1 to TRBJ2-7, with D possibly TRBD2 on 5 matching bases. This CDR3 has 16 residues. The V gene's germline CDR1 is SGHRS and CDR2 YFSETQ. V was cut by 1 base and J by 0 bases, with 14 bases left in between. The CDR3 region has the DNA TGCGCCAGCAGCTTGAACCTCCGCGACTACTCCTACGAGCAGTACTTC. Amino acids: CASSLNLRDYSYEQYF.

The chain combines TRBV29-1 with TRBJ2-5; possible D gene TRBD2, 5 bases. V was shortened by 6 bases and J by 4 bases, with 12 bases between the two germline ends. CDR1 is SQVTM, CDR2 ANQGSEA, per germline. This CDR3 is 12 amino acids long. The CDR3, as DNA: TGCAGCGTATCAGAGGGATTAGAGACCCAGTACTTC. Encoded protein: CSVSEGLETQYF.

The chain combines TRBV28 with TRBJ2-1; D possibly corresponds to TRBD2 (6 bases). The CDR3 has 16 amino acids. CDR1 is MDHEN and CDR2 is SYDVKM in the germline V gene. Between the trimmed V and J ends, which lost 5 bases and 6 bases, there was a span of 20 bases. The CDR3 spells CASSEAGDLGGNEQFF. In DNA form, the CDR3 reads TGTGCCAGCAGTGAGGCGGGTGACCTCGGGGGCAATGAGCAGTTCTTC.

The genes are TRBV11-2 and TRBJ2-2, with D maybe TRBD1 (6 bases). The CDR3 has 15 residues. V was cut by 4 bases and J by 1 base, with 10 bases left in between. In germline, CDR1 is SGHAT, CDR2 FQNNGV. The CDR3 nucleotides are TGTGCCAGCAGCTGGGACACCGTGAACACCGGGGAGCTGTTTTTT. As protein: CASSWDTVNTGELFF.

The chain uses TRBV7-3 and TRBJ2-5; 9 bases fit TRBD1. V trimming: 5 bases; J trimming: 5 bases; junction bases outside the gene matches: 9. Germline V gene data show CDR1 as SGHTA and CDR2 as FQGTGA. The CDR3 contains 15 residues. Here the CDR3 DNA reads TGTGCCAGCAGCGCGGGACAGGGAGGGAGGGAGACCCAGTACTTC. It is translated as CASSAGQGGRETQYF. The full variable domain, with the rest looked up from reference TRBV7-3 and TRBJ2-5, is GAGVSQTPSNKVTEKGKYVELRCDPISGHTALYWYRQSLGQGPEFLIYFQGTGAADDSGLPNDRFFAVRPEGSVSTLKIQRTERGDSAVYLCASSAGQGGRETQYFGPGTRLLVL.

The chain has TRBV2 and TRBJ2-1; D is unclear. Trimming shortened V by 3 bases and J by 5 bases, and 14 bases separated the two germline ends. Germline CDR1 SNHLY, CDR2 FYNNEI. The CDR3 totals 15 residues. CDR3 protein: CASSDVARFDNEQFF. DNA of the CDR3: TGTGCCAGCAGTGACGTTGCGAGGTTCGACAATGAGCAGTTCTTC. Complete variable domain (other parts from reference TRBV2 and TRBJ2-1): EPEVTQTPSHQVTQMGQEVILRCVPISNHLYFYWYRQILGQKVEFLVSFYNNEISEKSEIFDDQFSVERPDGSNFTLKIRSTKLEDSAMYFCASSDVARFDNEQFFGPGTRLTVL.

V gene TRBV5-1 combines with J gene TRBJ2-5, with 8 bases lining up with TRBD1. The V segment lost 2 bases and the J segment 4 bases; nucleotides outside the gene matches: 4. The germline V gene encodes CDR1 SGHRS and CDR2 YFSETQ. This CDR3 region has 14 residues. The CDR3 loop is CASSLRQGLETQYF. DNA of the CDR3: TGCGCCAGCAGCTTAAGACAGGGGCTAGAGACCCAGTACTTC.

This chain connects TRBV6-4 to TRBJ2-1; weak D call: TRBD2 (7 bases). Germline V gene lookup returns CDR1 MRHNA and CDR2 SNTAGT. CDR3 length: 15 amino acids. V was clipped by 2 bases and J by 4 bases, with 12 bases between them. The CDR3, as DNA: TGTGCCAGCAGTGACAGAGCGGGACAATACAATGAGCAGTTCTTC. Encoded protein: CASSDRAGQYNEQFF.

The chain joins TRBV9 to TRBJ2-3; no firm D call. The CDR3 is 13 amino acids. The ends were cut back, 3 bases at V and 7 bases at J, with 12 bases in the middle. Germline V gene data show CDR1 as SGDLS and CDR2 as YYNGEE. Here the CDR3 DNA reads TGTGCCAGCAGCGATCCGACATCGTATACGCAGTATTTT. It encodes CASSDPTSYTQYF.

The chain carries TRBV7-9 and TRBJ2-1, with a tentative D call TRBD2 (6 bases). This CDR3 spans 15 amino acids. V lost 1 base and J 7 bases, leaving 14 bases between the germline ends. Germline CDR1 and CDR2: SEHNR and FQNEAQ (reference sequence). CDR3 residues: CASSLGGMSINEQFF. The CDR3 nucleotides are TGTGCCAGCAGCTTAGGCGGGATGAGTATAAATGAGCAGTTCTTC.

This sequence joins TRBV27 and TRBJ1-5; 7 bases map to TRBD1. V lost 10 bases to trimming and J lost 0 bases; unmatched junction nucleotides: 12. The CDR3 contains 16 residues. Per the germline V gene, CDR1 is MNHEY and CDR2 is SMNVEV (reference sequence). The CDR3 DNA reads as TGTGCCATCCCGCCAGGGACAGCTCCTAGCAATCAGCCCCAGCATTTT. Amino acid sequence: CAIPPGTAPSNQPQHF.

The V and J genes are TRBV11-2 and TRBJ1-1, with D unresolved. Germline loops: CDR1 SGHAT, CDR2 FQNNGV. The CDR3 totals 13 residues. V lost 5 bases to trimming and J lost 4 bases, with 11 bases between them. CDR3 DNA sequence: TGTGCCAGCAGCCCCGAGAGGTTCACTGAAGCTTTCTTT. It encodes CASSPERFTEAFF.

The CDR3 reads CASEGQGTDTQYF. DNA of the CDR3: TGTGCCAGCGAGGGACAGGGCACAGATACGCAGTATTTT. V and J are TRBV2 and TRBJ2-3, with TRBD1 identical over 8 bases. Germline assignment: CDR1 SNHLY and CDR2 FYNNEI. The CDR3 is 13 residues long. V was clipped by 8 bases and J by 1 base; unmatched bases: 2.

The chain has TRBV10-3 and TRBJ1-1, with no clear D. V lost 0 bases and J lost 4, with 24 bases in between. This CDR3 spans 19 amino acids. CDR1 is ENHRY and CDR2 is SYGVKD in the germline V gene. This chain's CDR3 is CAISESSYAHLEGGTEAFF. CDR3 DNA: TGTGCCATCAGTGAGTCTTCTTATGCACACCTCGAGGGAGGCACTGAAGCTTTCTTT.

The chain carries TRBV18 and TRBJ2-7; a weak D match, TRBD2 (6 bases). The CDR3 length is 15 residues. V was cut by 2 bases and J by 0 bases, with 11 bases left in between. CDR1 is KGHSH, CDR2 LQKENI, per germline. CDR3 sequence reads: CASSPGSGLSYEQYF. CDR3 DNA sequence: TGTGCCAGCTCACCAGGTAGCGGTCTCTCCTACGAGCAGTACTTC.